This TCR beta chain was retrieved from a study of blood T cell repertoires in COVID-19. At the level of the study: The United States, Italy and Spain provided the acute and convalescent COVID-19 samples. T cells, B-cell-depleted T cells, or PBMCs provided the cDNA or gDNA that served as material.

This clone was seen only a few times. TCRdb keeps only in-frame clones here, not all; method: immunoSEQ multiplex PCR. This table holds 30,000 to 40,000 clones, 91% found once. Input material: peripheral blood. This TCR was recovered from a human donor in a cohort sampled during active COVID-19.

CDR3 sequence (DNA): TGCGCCAGCCCCCAGGCGCGGGGCCAAGAGACCCAGTACTTC. This gives the protein CASPQARGQETQYF. The genes are TRBV4-1 and TRBJ2-5, with TRBD2 as a possible D gene (6 bases). The CDR3 totals 14 residues. Germline assignment: CDR1 MGHRA and CDR2 YSYEKL. V gave up 8 bases and J gave up 1 base, with 14 bases separating them.